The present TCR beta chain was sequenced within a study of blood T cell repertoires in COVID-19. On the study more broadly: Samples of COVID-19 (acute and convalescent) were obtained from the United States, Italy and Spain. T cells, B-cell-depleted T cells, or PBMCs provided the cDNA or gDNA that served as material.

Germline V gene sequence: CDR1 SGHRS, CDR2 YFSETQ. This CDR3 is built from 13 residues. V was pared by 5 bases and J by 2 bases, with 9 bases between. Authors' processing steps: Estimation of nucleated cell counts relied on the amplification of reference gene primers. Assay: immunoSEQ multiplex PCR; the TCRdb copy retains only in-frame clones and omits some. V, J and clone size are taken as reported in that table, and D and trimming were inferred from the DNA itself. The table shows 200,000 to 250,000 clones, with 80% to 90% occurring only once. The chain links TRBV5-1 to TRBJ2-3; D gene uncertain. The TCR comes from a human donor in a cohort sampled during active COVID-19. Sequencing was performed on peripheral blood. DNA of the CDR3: TGCGCCAGCAGGCTCCGAGACACAGATACGCAGTATTTT. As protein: CASRLRDTDTQYF. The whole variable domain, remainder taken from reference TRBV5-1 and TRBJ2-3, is KAGVTQTPRYLIKTRGQQVTLSCSPISGHRSVSWYQQTPGQGLQFLFEYFSETQRNKGNFPGRFSGRQFSNSRSEMNVSTLELGDSALYLCASRLRDTDTQYFGPGTRLTVL.